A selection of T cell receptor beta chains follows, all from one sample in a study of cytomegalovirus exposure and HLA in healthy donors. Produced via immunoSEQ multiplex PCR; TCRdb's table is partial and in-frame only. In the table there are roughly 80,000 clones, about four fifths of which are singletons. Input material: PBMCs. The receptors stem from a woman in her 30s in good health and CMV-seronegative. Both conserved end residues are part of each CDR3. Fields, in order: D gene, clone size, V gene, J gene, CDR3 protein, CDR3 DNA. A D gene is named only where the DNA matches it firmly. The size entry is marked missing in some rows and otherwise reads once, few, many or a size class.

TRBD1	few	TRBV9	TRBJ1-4	CASSVGEGQGLSANEKLFF	TGTGCCAGCAGCGTAGGAGAGGGACAGGGGCTCAGCGCTAATGAAAAACTGTTTTTT
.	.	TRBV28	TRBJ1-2	CASSTQRDGYTF	TGTGCCAGCAGTACTCAACGAGATGGCTACACCTTC
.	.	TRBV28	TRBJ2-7	CASSGRATYEQYF	TGTGCCAGCAGTGGCAGGGCAACCTACGAGCAGTACTTC
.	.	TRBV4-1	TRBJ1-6	CASSQPLKGGPLHF	TGCGCCAGCAGCCAACCCTTAAAGGGGGGGCCCCTCCACTTT
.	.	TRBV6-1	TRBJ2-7	CASSEKHKAAYEQYF	TGTGCCAGCAGTGAAAAGCACAAGGCGGCATACGAGCAGTACTTC
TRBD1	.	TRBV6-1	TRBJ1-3	CASSLRQGVAGTIYF	TGTGCCAGCAGCTTGAGACAGGGGGTCGCCGGCACCATATATTTT
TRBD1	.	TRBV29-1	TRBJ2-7	CSAAGTDTYEQYF	TGCAGCGCTGCCGGGACAGATACCTACGAGCAGTACTTC
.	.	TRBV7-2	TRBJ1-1	CASSLSGPLNTEAFF	TGTGCCAGCAGCTTAAGTGGGCCCCTGAACACTGAAGCTTTCTTT
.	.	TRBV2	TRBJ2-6	CASSDHSGANVLTF	TGTGCCAGCAGTGATCACTCTGGGGCCAACGTCCTGACTTTC
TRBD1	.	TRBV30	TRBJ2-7	CAWGTGATYEQYF	TGTGCCTGGGGGACAGGGGCCACCTACGAGCAGTACTTC
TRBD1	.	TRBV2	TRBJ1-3	CASSGTGTGNTIYF	TGTGCCAGCAGCGGGACAGGGACAGGAAACACCATATATTTT
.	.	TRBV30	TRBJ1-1	CAWSTKGRNTEAFF	TGTGCCTGGAGTACGAAGGGGCGGAACACTGAAGCTTTCTTT
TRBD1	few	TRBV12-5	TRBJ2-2	CASGLGQGATGELFF	TGTGCTAGTGGTTTGGGACAGGGGGCCACCGGGGAGCTGTTTTTT
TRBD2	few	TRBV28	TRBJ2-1	CASSLSGGYHNEQFF	TGTGCCAGCAGTTTATCGGGAGGCTACCACAATGAGCAGTTCTTC
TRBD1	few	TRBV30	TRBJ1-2	CAWAETGGLRGYTF	TGTGCCTGGGCGGAAACAGGGGGCCTCCGTGGCTACACCTTC
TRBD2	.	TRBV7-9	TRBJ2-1	CSSRELASSYNEQFF	TGTTCCAGCAGAGAACTAGCGTCTTCCTACAATGAGCAGTTCTTC
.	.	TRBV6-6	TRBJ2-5	CASSLGQGGETQYF	TGTGCCAGCAGTTTGGGGCAGGGTGGCGAGACCCAGTACTTC
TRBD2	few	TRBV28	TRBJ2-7	CATRPPGRAYEQYF	TGTGCCACCCGACCCCCGGGGAGGGCCTACGAGCAGTACTTC
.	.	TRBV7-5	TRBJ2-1	CSRSLRGPFF	TGTTCCAGAAGCTTAAGGGGCCCGTTCTTC
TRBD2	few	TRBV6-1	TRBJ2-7	CAVREGLSYEQYF	TGTGCGGTCAGGGAGGGTTTGTCCTACGAGCAGTACTTC
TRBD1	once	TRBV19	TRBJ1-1	CASRASKGQGITEAFF	TGTGCCAGTAGAGCGTCAAAGGGACAGGGGATCACTGAAGCTTTCTTT
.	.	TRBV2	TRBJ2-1	CASSDSELVDEQFF	TGTGCCAGCAGTGACTCGGAGTTAGTCGATGAGCAGTTCTTC
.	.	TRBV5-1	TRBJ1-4	CASSVLSTADEKLFF	TGCGCCAGCAGCGTACTGTCGACTGCAGATGAAAAACTGTTTTTT
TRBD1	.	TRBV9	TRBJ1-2	CASSSYRGEGYGYTF	TGTGCCAGCAGCTCCTACAGGGGCGAGGGCTATGGCTACACCTTC
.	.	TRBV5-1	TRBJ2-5	CASSYLQEETQYF	TGCGCCAGCAGCTATCTACAGGAGGAGACCCAGTACTTC
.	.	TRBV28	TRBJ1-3	CASRAGTSGNTIYF	TGTGCCAGCAGGGCAGGAACCTCTGGAAACACCATATATTTT
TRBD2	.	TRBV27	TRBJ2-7	CASSKWAPQTSGRAYEQYF	TGTGCCAGCAGCAAATGGGCCCCGCAGACTAGCGGGAGGGCCTACGAGCAGTACTTC
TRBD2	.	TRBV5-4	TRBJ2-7	CASSSMTSGSSYEQYF	TGTGCCAGCAGCTCGATGACTAGCGGGAGTAGCTACGAGCAGTACTTC
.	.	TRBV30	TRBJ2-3	CAWSVRGMHTQYF	TGTGCCTGGAGTGTACGGGGAATGCATACGCAGTATTTT
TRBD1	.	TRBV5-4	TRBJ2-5	CASSLADREETQYF	TGTGCCAGCAGCTTGGCCGACAGGGAAGAGACCCAGTACTTC
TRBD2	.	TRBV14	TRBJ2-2	CASSQRWGGDTGELFF	TGTGCCAGCAGCCAAAGATGGGGGGGAGACACCGGGGAGCTGTTTTTT
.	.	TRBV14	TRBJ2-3	CASSQVVAVDTQYF	TGTGCCAGCAGCCAAGTGGTAGCTGTAGATACGCAGTATTTT
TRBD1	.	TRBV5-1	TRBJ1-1	CASTHTGAGTEAFF	TGCGCCAGCACTCACACAGGGGCAGGGACTGAAGCTTTCTTT
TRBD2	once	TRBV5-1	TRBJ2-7	CASSREGGSLSYEQYF	TGCGCCAGCAGCCGGGAGGGGGGTTCCCTATCCTACGAGCAGTACTTC
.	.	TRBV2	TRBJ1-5	CASSSPPTGPQHF	TGTGCCAGCAGTTCTCCCCCGACAGGGCCCCAGCATTTT
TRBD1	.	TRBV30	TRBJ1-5	CAWQTGVNQPQHF	TGTGCCTGGCAGACAGGGGTCAATCAGCCCCAGCATTTT
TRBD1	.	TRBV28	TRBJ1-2	CANSLDRVDYGYTF	TGTGCCAACAGTTTGGACAGGGTTGACTATGGCTACACCTTC
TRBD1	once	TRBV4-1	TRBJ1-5	CASSQAQGGSNQPQHF	TGCGCCAGCAGCCAAGCTCAGGGGGGAAGCAATCAGCCCCAGCATTTT
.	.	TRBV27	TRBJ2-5	CASSLSGRAHQETQYF	TGTGCCAGCAGTTTATCCGGGCGGGCTCACCAAGAGACCCAGTACTTC
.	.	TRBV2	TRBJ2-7	CASSFYADEQYF	TGTGCCAGCAGTTTCTATGCGGATGAGCAGTACTTC
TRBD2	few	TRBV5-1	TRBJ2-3	CASSLAGGASTDTQYF	TGCGCCAGCAGCCTAGCGGGAGGGGCTAGCACAGATACGCAGTATTTT
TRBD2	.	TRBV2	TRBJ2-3	CASSDGRGGTDTQYF	TGTGCCAGCAGTGATGGGCGGGGGGGAACAGATACGCAGTATTTT
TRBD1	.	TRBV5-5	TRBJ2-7	CASSRGQAPYEQYF	TGTGCCAGCAGCCGGGGACAGGCTCCCTACGAGCAGTACTTC
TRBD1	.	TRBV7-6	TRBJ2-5	CASSWRQGQETQYF	TGTGCCAGCAGCTGGAGACAGGGTCAAGAGACCCAGTACTTC
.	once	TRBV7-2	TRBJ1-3	CASSLDLRQSSGNTIYF	TGTGCCAGCAGCTTAGACCTCAGACAGAGCTCTGGAAACACCATATATTTT
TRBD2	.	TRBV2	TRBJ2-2	CASSVRFLAGGELFF	TGTGCCAGCAGTGTAAGGTTTCTAGCGGGCGGGGAGCTGTTTTTT
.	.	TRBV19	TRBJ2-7	CATETRTGPTYEQYF	TGTGCCACCGAGACCCGTACAGGTCCGACCTACGAGCAGTACTTC
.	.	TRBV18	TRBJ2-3	CASSPQVGTDTQYF	TGTGCCAGCTCACCGCAGGTGGGCACAGATACGCAGTATTTT
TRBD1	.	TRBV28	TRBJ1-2	CASRPGQGIYGYTF	TGTGCCAGCAGGCCGGGACAGGGGATCTATGGCTACACCTTC
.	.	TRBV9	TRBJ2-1	CASSVAGENNEQFF	TGTGCCAGCAGCGTAGCCGGGGAAAACAATGAGCAGTTCTTC
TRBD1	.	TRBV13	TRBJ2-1	CASSLVTAGDRGSNEQFF	TGTGCCAGCAGCTTAGTTACGGCGGGGGACAGGGGGAGCAATGAGCAGTTCTTC
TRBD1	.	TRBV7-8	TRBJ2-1	CASSLDSRGEQFF	TGTGCCAGCAGCTTAGACTCCAGGGGGGAGCAGTTCTTC
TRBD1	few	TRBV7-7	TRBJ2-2	CASSIGQGNTGELFF	TGTGCTAGCAGCATCGGACAGGGGAACACCGGGGAGCTGTTTTTT
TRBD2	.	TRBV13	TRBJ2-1	CASSLIFGRGDNEQFF	TGTGCCAGCAGCTTAATCTTCGGGAGGGGGGACAATGAGCAGTTCTTC
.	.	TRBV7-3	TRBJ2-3	CASSRDFRADTQYF	TGTGCCAGCAGTCGGGACTTTCGAGCAGATACGCAGTATTTT